This T cell receptor (beta chain) was sequenced during a study of blood T cell repertoires in COVID-19. Study summary: Italy, Spain and the United States were the sources of the convalescent and acute COVID-19 samples.

The CDR3 covers 15 residues. Trimming took 1 base from V and 4 from J, leaving 14 bases between them. Germline CDR1 reads MGHRA; CDR2 reads YSYEKL. The method was immunoSEQ multiplex PCR; TCRdb's version includes in-frame clones alone and lacks a portion of them. The sample lists approximately 380,000 clones; approximately 81% were seen once. The sequenced sample was peripheral blood. The TCR comes from a woman younger than 30 with acute or convalescent COVID-19. This chain links TRBV4-1 with TRBJ2-7; D ambiguous. The CDR3 DNA reads as TGCGCCAGCAGCCAAGCCCCGGAAGCGTTATACGAGCAGTACTTC. It codes for CASSQAPEALYEQYF.